Following are 23 T cell receptor beta chains from one sample sequenced in a study of CD8+ T cells in alopecia areata. Following extraction, RNA underwent reverse transcription to cDNA, which served as the sequencing template. TCRdb's copy holds only in-frame clones and misses some; the assay was immunoSEQ multiplex PCR. The sample has about 210,000 clones; 50% to 70% are singletons. The treatment was: oral pan-JAK inhibitor, 5-10 mg twice daily. Material: CD4+ T cells sorted from blood, obtained at week 4, from a patient treated with tofacitinib. Source of these receptors: a human donor with alopecia areata.

V gene TRBV18 combines with J gene TRBJ2-5; 7 bases match TRBD1. Germline V gene sequence: CDR1 KGHSH, CDR2 LQKENI. J gave up 0 bases and V 4 bases, and 5 bases lay outside the gene matches. CDR3 length: 15 residues. CDR3 in DNA: TGTGCCAGCTCACGTGACGGGACAGACCAAGAGACCCAGTACTTC. The encoded protein is CASSRDGTDQETQYF.

The table lists this clone with a few counts. The chain is built from TRBV19 and TRBJ2-1; D gene uncertain. Trimming stripped 3 bases from V and 6 bases from J, with 3 bases between. CDR1 is LNHDA, CDR2 SQIVND, per germline (reference sequence). The CDR3 is 11 residues long. CDR3 amino acids: CASSISNEQFF. In DNA, the CDR3 is TGTGCCAGTAGTATCAGCAATGAGCAGTTCTTC.

The chain is built from TRBV30 and TRBJ1-1; no firm D call. There are 13 residues in the CDR3. Trimming cost V 2 bases and J 1 base, with 8 bases left between them. CDR1 is GTSNPN, CDR2 SVGIG, per germline (reference sequence). CDR3 protein: CAWSSGRNTEAFF. In nucleotides, the CDR3 is TGTGCCTGGAGTTCGGGCAGGAACACTGAAGCTTTCTTT.

Concerning this clone: The sample carries other DNA sequences with the same CDR3. J is TRBJ1-1 and V is TRBV29-1; unclear D gene. V lost 4 bases and J lost 0, with 9 bases in between. Germline CDR1 reads SQVTM; CDR2 reads ANQGSEA. This CDR3 is 13 amino acids long. For the CDR3, the DNA is TGCAGCGTTGTCCCAAGATTGAACACTGAAGCTTTCTTT. This codes for CSVVPRLNTEAFF.

This clone was counted only a few times. The V gene is TRBV7-8, the J gene TRBJ2-1, with 13 nucleotides matching TRBD2. With V trimmed by 5 bases and J by 6 bases, 4 bases remained unmatched. This CDR3 has 15 residues. CDR1 and CDR2 (germline): SGHVS, FQNEAQ. The CDR3 reads CASSQGLAGTNEQFF. The CDR3 region has the DNA TGTGCCAGCAGCCAGGGACTAGCGGGGACCAATGAGCAGTTCTTC.

The chain is built from TRBV19 and TRBJ1-1; a possible D gene is TRBD1 (6 bases). The CDR3 covers 15 residues. V shed 5 bases and J shed 1 base, with 14 bases lying between them. Germline CDR1 and CDR2: LNHDA and SQIVND (reference sequence). Here the CDR3 DNA reads TGTGCCAGTAGTTTCGTACCGGGACAGAACACTGAAGCTTTCTTT. It codes for CASSFVPGQNTEAFF.

This clone appeared a few times. V is TRBV20-1 and J is TRBJ1-1; D is ambiguous. The CDR3 sequence is 11 residues long. V was clipped by 3 bases and J by 2 bases, with 4 bases between them. CDR1 is DFQATT and CDR2 is SNEGSKA in the germline V gene (reference sequence). The CDR3 loop reads CSASQNTEAFF. Here the CDR3 DNA reads TGCAGTGCTAGCCAAAACACTGAAGCTTTCTTT.

The chain uses TRBV5-1 and TRBJ1-2; TRBD1 matches at 7 bases. There are 14 residues in the CDR3. Looked up from germline, CDR1 is SGHRS and CDR2 is YFSETQ. Trimming removed 0 bases from V and 4 bases from J; junction bases left unmatched: 3. CDR3 sequence: CASSLEGTAYGYTF. DNA of the CDR3: TGCGCCAGCAGCTTGGAGGGGACAGCCTATGGCTACACCTTC.

The V call is TRBV29-1, the J call TRBJ2-7; TRBD1 matches at 9 bases. The J segment lost 4 bases and the V segment lost 3 bases, leaving 4 bases of the junction unmatched. The CDR3 is made up of 13 amino acids. Germline assignment: CDR1 SQVTM and CDR2 ANQGSEA. CDR3 sequence: CSVEGTGLYEQYF. The CDR3 DNA follows: TGCAGCGTTGAGGGGACAGGGCTATACGAGCAGTACTTC.

The genes are TRBV7-9 and TRBJ2-7; TRBD2 is a possible D gene (6 bases). The V gene's germline CDR1 is SEHNR and CDR2 FQNEAQ (reference sequence). Trimming took off 5 bases at V and 4 bases at J, with 12 bases between the two ends. This CDR3 has 13 amino acids. CDR3 region: CASSLGTLYEQYF. DNA for the CDR3: TGTGCCAGCAGCCTCGGGACTCTTTACGAGCAGTACTTC.

In DNA, the CDR3 is TGTGCCAGCAGTGACAGCTACGAGCAGTACTTC. This encodes CASSDSYEQYF. This chain uses TRBV6-4 with TRBJ2-7; D is uncertain. The V end was cut by 2 bases, the J end by 3 bases, with 2 bases between. Germline CDR1 reads MRHNA; CDR2 reads SNTAGT. The CDR3 sequence is 11 residues long.

This clone came up a few times. This sequence joins TRBV29-1 and TRBJ2-7; TRBD1 is a possible D gene (6 bases). The CDR3 extends over 17 amino acids. Germline V gives CDR1 SQVTM, CDR2 ANQGSEA. Trimming shortened V by 6 bases and J by 0 bases, and 24 bases separated the two germline ends. CDR3 amino acids: CSVRTELTPNLSYEQYF. CDR3 nucleotide sequence: TGCAGCGTCAGGACAGAACTAACCCCAAACCTCTCCTACGAGCAGTACTTC.

This chain uses TRBV29-1 with TRBJ1-2, with a weak D call TRBD1 (5 bases). The V gene lost 3 bases and the J gene lost 0 bases, with 8 bases spanning the gap. Germline loops: CDR1 SQVTM, CDR2 ANQGSEA. The CDR3 consists of 13 residues. The CDR3 nucleotides read TGCAGCGTTGAGACAGATCCTAACTATGGCTACACCTTC. As protein: CSVETDPNYGYTF.

The chain joins TRBV4-3 to TRBJ2-2; D gene uncertain. Germline values: CDR1 LGHNA, CDR2 YSLEER. With 3 bases removed from V and 4 bases from J, the gap between germline ends came to 9 bases. The CDR3 is 14 amino acids. The CDR3 sequence is CASSQVVGTGELFF. Written as DNA, the CDR3 is TGCGCCAGCAGCCAGGTAGTGGGCACCGGGGAGCTGTTTTTT.

This chain joins TRBV7-9 and TRBJ1-1; a possible D gene is TRBD1 (5 bases). Trimming cost V 5 bases and J 0 bases, with 10 bases left between them. In germline, CDR1 is SEHNR, CDR2 FQNEAQ (reference sequence). The CDR3 sequence is 14 residues long. As DNA, the CDR3 is TGTGCCAGCAGCCCGACAGAAATGAACACTGAAGCTTTCTTT. It encodes CASSPTEMNTEAFF.

The V call is TRBV27, the J call TRBJ1-2, with 8 bases lining up with TRBD1. Germline CDR1 is MNHEY and CDR2 is SMNVEV (reference sequence). V shed 3 bases and J 3 bases; nucleotides not matched to a gene: 6. The CDR3 is 15 amino acids. DNA for the CDR3: TGTGCCAGCAGTTTCTCACCAGGGGGCCACTATGGCTACACCTTC. Amino acids: CASSFSPGGHYGYTF.

V is TRBV27 and J is TRBJ1-6, with 7 bases identical to TRBD1. The CDR3 has 15 residues. V lost 6 bases to trimming and J lost 8 bases; unmatched junction nucleotides: 10. From germline, CDR1 is MNHEY and CDR2 SMNVEV (reference sequence). The CDR3 is CASSFSTGLDSPLHF. Here the CDR3 DNA reads TGTGCCAGCAGCTTCTCGACAGGGTTGGATTCACCCCTCCACTTT.

This clone was seen a few times. This chain joins TRBV5-1 and TRBJ2-7; 7 nucleotides line up with TRBD1. CDR1 is SGHRS, CDR2 YFSETQ, per germline. V lost 0 bases and J lost 7; bases outside the gene matches: 4. The CDR3 contains 13 residues. CDR3 nucleotides: TGCGCCAGCAGCTTGGAGGGGGCTAGGGAGCAGTACTTC. It yields the protein CASSLEGAREQYF.

The chain joins TRBV9 to TRBJ2-1; 8 bases fit TRBD2. The CDR3 contains 13 residues. CDR1 and CDR2 (germline): SGDLS, YYNGEE. Unmatched junction bases numbered 2, after V lost 2 bases and J lost 7 bases. The CDR3 loop reads CASSVTSGNEQFF. CDR3 nucleotide sequence: TGTGCCAGCAGCGTTACTAGCGGAAATGAGCAGTTCTTC.

The V gene is TRBV4-1, the J gene TRBJ1-2; no clear D gene. The length of the CDR3 is 16 residues. CDR1 is MGHRA and CDR2 is YSYEKL in the germline V gene. The V end lost 0 bases, the J end lost 6 bases, and 17 bases lay between the germline ends. This CDR3 reads CASSQEGSRIPDGYTF. The CDR3 DNA reads as TGCGCCAGCAGCCAAGAGGGATCTCGGATTCCCGATGGCTACACCTTC.

The table lists this clone with a few counts. The chain combines TRBV30 with TRBJ1-2; no firm D call. This CDR3 has 11 residues. CDR1 and CDR2 (germline): GTSNPN, SVGIG (reference sequence). Trimming shortened V by 3 bases and J by 7 bases, and 9 bases separated the two germline ends. CDR3 amino acids: CAWRSVAGYTF. The CDR3 DNA sequence: TGTGCCTGGAGGTCGGTGGCTGGCTACACCTTC.

The V gene is TRBV29-1, the J gene TRBJ2-7; D is uncertain. Germline V CDR1 and CDR2: SQVTM, ANQGSEA. The CDR3 spans 12 residues. V was clipped by 2 bases and J by 5 bases, with 10 bases between them. DNA of the CDR3: TGCAGCGTTGAACGTGATGGGAACGAGCAGTACTTC. Residues: CSVERDGNEQYF.

The chain employs TRBV2 and TRBJ2-5; 11 positions match TRBD2. The CDR3 loop spans 12 amino acids. Germline values: CDR1 SNHLY, CDR2 FYNNEI. J gave up 5 bases and V 10 bases, and 3 bases lay outside the gene matches. Written as DNA, the CDR3 is TGTGCCACGGGACTAGCGGAGGAGACCCAGTACTTC. Translation: CATGLAEETQYF. Based on the CDR3 plus reference TRBV2 and TRBJ2-5, the full variable domain is EPEVTQTPSHQVTQMGQEVILRCVPISNHLYFYWYRQILGQKVEFLVSFYNNEISEKSEIFDDQFSVERPDGSNFTLKIRSTKLEDSAMYFCATGLAEETQYFGPGTRLLVL.